What follows are 21 T cell receptor beta chains derived from one specimen sequenced in a study of long-term antiretroviral therapy in people with HIV. The run of the v3.0 immunoSEQ assay was at survey level. Repertoires were generated with immunoSEQ multiplex PCR, while TCRdb's copy carries only in-frame clones and drops some. The sample holds tens of thousands of clones, 81% seen once. Here the sequenced sample was unsorted PBMCs, taken 1.5 years after starting antiretroviral therapy. The receptors were sampled from a man aged 25-45 years with HIV.

In its sample, this clone was seen once. The chain employs TRBV7-9 and TRBJ2-5, with 7 bases matching TRBD2. V dropped 6 bases and J dropped 0; count of bases not matched to a gene: 10. This CDR3 comprises 16 residues. Germline V gene data show CDR1 as SEHNR and CDR2 as FQNEAQ (reference sequence). CDR3 nucleotides: TGTGCCAGCAGACCTTCTAGCGGACTGGACCAAGAGACCCAGTACTTC. Amino acid sequence: CASRPSSGLDQETQYF.

This sequence joins TRBV11-2 and TRBJ1-2; D is unresolved. This CDR3 is built from 13 residues. CDR1 SGHAT and CDR2 FQNNGV come from the germline V gene. The germline V and J ends were trimmed by 5 bases and 6 bases, with 13 bases remaining between them. The CDR3 sequence is CASSLSGLDGYTF. CDR3 DNA sequence: TGTGCCAGCAGCCTAAGCGGGTTGGATGGCTACACCTTC.

J is TRBJ2-5 and V is TRBV7-9; weak D call: TRBD1 (5 bases). The CDR3 extends over 14 amino acids. The germline V and J ends were trimmed by 5 bases and 3 bases, with 13 bases remaining between them. Germline V gene lookup returns CDR1 SEHNR and CDR2 FQNEAQ (reference sequence). DNA for the CDR3: TGTGCCAGCAGCCCCCGTACCAGGGAAGAGACCCAGTACTTC. This translates into CASSPRTREETQYF.

This rearrangement joins TRBV5-4 to TRBJ2-7, with D perhaps TRBD1 or TRBD2 (5 bases each). The CDR3 has 12 residues. The ends were cut back, 10 bases at V and 3 bases at J, with 14 bases in the middle. The germline V gene has CDR1 SGHNT and CDR2 YYREEE (reference sequence). Written as DNA, the CDR3 is TGTGCCTTCATGGGGGAGAACTACGAGCAGTACTTC. Translating it yields CAFMGENYEQYF.

The chain combines TRBV18 with TRBJ2-3; TRBD2 is a possible D gene (5 bases). From germline, CDR1 is KGHSH and CDR2 LQKENI. Trimming left V 3 bases short and J 6 bases short, with 16 bases between. This CDR3 is 15 amino acids long. The CDR3 protein is CASSPSQRPGDTQYF. The DNA for the CDR3 is TGTGCCAGCTCACCGTCTCAGAGGCCGGGGGATACGCAGTATTTT.

V and J are TRBV7-9 and TRBJ2-5; TRBD1 is a possible D gene (6 bases). The CDR3 length is 15 residues. CDR1 is SEHNR and CDR2 is FQNEAQ in the germline V gene (reference sequence). The ends were cut back, 1 base at V and 1 base at J, with 10 bases in the middle. CDR3: CASSLGSGVQETQYF. The CDR3 nucleotides are TGTGCCAGCAGCTTAGGCTCAGGGGTCCAAGAGACCCAGTACTTC.

The chain recombines TRBV14 with TRBJ1-4, with 9 nucleotides matching TRBD1. The ends lost 0 bases at V and 7 bases at J; junction bases unmatched: 12. The CDR3 contains 18 residues. CDR1 is SGHDN and CDR2 is FVKESK in the germline V gene. As DNA, the CDR3 is TGTGCCAGCAGCCAAGAAGGGGGCCTACAGGGGGCCGGTGAAAAACTGTTTTTT. Amino acid sequence: CASSQEGGLQGAGEKLFF.

This chain links TRBV27 with TRBJ2-7; the D is unclear. The germline gives CDR1 MNHEY, CDR2 SMNVEV (reference sequence). V gave up 4 bases and J gave up 3 bases, with 4 bases separating them. CDR3 length equals 11 residues. CDR3 protein: CASSSYYEQYF. Written as DNA, the CDR3 is TGTGCCAGCAGTTCTTACTACGAGCAGTACTTC.

J is TRBJ2-7 and V is TRBV7-9, with D possibly matching TRBD1 (6 bases). V was shortened by 5 bases and J by 3 bases, with 14 bases between the two germline ends. Germline values: CDR1 SEHNR, CDR2 FQNEAQ (reference sequence). The CDR3 is made up of 14 amino acids. The CDR3, as DNA: TGTGCCAGCAGCAAATGGGACAAGAGCTACGAGCAGTACTTC. It translates to CASSKWDKSYEQYF.

This chain joins TRBV9 and TRBJ1-5; TRBD1 matches at 7 bases. The length of the CDR3 is 14 residues. V shed 2 bases, J shed 4 bases, and the junction held 3 bases outside the gene matches. Germline CDR1 and CDR2: SGDLS and YYNGEE. CDR3 amino acids: CASSVTGLNQPQHF. The CDR3 coding sequence is TGTGCCAGCAGCGTGACAGGGCTAAATCAGCCCCAGCATTTT.

V usage is TRBV5-1 and J usage is TRBJ2-7, with 7 bases lining up with TRBD1. The CDR3 sequence is 14 residues long. Germline assignment: CDR1 SGHRS and CDR2 YFSETQ. Germline trimming cut 4 bases from V and 3 bases from J; bases unmatched to any gene: 7. The CDR3 region has the DNA TGCGCCAGCAGCGCCGCCGGACAGGTCTACGAGCAGTACTTC. Its translation is CASSAAGQVYEQYF.

This chain uses TRBV16 with TRBJ2-7, with a tentative D call TRBD1 (6 bases). This CDR3 is 14 amino acids long. Trimming shortened V by 6 bases and J by 0 bases, and 12 bases separated the two germline ends. The germline gives CDR1 KGHSY, CDR2 FQNENV. The CDR3 sequence: CASSHYRVSYEQYF. The CDR3, as DNA: TGTGCCAGCAGTCATTACAGGGTCTCCTACGAGCAGTACTTC.

The chain combines TRBV19 with TRBJ1-2, with D maybe TRBD1 (5 bases). The germline V and J ends were trimmed by 3 bases and 6 bases, with 11 bases remaining between them. The length of the CDR3 is 13 residues. CDR1 and CDR2 from the germline V gene are LNHDA and SQIVND (reference sequence). CDR3 DNA: TGTGCCAGTAGTATTACAGGTCCCAATGGCTACACCTTC. This encodes CASSITGPNGYTF.

The chain has TRBV5-1 and TRBJ1-5, with D perhaps matching TRBD1 (5 bases). Per the germline V gene, CDR1 is SGHRS and CDR2 is YFSETQ. Trimming cost V 5 bases and J 4 bases, with 10 bases left between them. CDR3 length: 13 residues. CDR3 residues: CASSVKGNQPQHF. CDR3 nucleotides: TGCGCCAGCAGTGTAAAGGGGAATCAGCCCCAGCATTTT.

The chain is built from TRBV7-2 and TRBJ1-4; 7 bases are shared with TRBD1. The CDR3 length is 15 residues. The germline V gene encodes CDR1 SGHTA and CDR2 FQGNSA. Trimming removed 5 bases from V and 6 bases from J; junction bases left unmatched: 9. In DNA, the CDR3 is TGTGCCAGCAGCCCACGGACAGGCGGGGATGAAAAACTGTTTTTT. Translated: CASSPRTGGDEKLFF.

This clone came up a few times. The rearrangement uses TRBV7-9 and TRBJ2-7; 7 positions match TRBD1. CDR3 length: 14 residues. J lost 0 bases, V lost 5 bases, and 4 bases had no gene match. Germline lookup yields CDR1 SEHNR and CDR2 FQNEAQ (reference sequence). CDR3 sequence: CASSKTGASYEQYF. The CDR3 DNA sequence: TGTGCCAGCAGCAAAACAGGGGCCTCCTACGAGCAGTACTTC.

The chain joins TRBV29-1 to TRBJ1-2; 7 bases fit TRBD1. This CDR3 comprises 11 residues. CDR1 and CDR2 from the germline V gene are SQVTM and ANQGSEA. V lost 5 bases to trimming and J lost 7 bases; unmatched junction nucleotides: 4. In DNA, the CDR3 is TGCAGCGTTCGACAGGGTCCTGGCTACACCTTC. Translation: CSVRQGPGYTF.

As concerns this clone: This sample also contains other DNA sequences that code for the same CDR3. The chain combines TRBV5-1 with TRBJ2-3; D unclear. Between the trimmed V and J ends, which lost 0 bases and 2 bases, there was a span of 7 bases. The CDR3 contains 14 residues. The germline gives CDR1 SGHRS, CDR2 YFSETQ. This CDR3 is CASSLGSFTDTQYF. DNA for the CDR3: TGCGCCAGCAGCTTGGGGAGTTTCACAGATACGCAGTATTTT.

This sequence joins TRBV5-1 and TRBJ2-2, with TRBD2 matching over 7 bases. V shed 5 bases and J 5 bases; nucleotides not matched to a gene: 12. This CDR3 is built from 16 residues. Germline assignment: CDR1 SGHRS and CDR2 YFSETQ. The CDR3 sequence: CASSPHGAGVTGELFF. The CDR3 nucleotides read TGCGCCAGCAGTCCCCATGGCGCGGGGGTTACCGGGGAGCTGTTTTTT.

The chain has TRBV29-1 and TRBJ1-5; D not certain. The CDR3 is 12 amino acids. CDR1 is SQVTM and CDR2 is ANQGSEA in the germline V gene. V dropped 4 bases and J dropped 2 bases, with 6 bases sitting between them. The CDR3 loop reads CSVGHGNQPQHF. As DNA, the CDR3 is TGCAGCGTTGGACACGGCAATCAGCCCCAGCATTTT.

This rearrangement joins TRBV30 to TRBJ2-5, with D perhaps given as TRBD1 or TRBD2 (6 bases each). This CDR3 has 16 amino acids. The germline V gene encodes CDR1 GTSNPN and CDR2 SVGIG (reference sequence). V lost 4 bases to trimming and J lost 1 base, with 19 bases between them. The CDR3 reads CAWIKVGPGAQETQYF. CDR3 sequence (DNA): TGTGCCTGGATAAAGGTCGGTCCGGGGGCCCAAGAGACCCAGTACTTC.